This passage covers 21 T cell receptor beta chains from one sample sequenced in a study of blood T cell repertoires in COVID-19. Some clones are missing from TCRdb's copy, which holds only in-frame ones; the method was immunoSEQ multiplex PCR. There are tens of thousands of clones in the sample; roughly 91% occur only once, and 6.5% to 9.5% lies in the top ten. The sequencing sample was made of peripheral blood. Receptors were obtained from a human donor in a cohort sampled during active COVID-19.

The rearrangement joins TRBV5-1 to TRBJ2-7; D remains ambiguous. The CDR3 contains 13 residues. Germline V gene lookup returns CDR1 SGHRS and CDR2 YFSETQ. Trimming took 1 base from V and 4 from J, leaving 9 bases between them. The DNA for the CDR3 is TGCGCCAGCAGCTTGTGGCAGAAGTACGAGCAGTACTTC. Translation: CASSLWQKYEQYF.

The J gene is TRBJ2-7, the V gene TRBV19, with 9 bases identical to TRBD2. Germline lookup yields CDR1 LNHDA and CDR2 SQIVND (reference sequence). The V and J ends lost 6 bases and 5 bases, in that order; junction bases with no gene match: 5. The CDR3 sequence is 13 residues long. This CDR3 reads CASSPGLAHEQYF. In DNA, the CDR3 is TGTGCCAGTAGCCCGGGACTAGCCCACGAGCAGTACTTC. The entire variable domain, with the rest obtained from reference TRBV19 and TRBJ2-7, is as follows: DGGITQSPKYLFRKEGQNVTLSCEQNLNHDAMYWYRQDPGQGLRLIYYSQIVNDFQKGDIAEGYSVSREKKESFPLTVTSAQKNPTAFYLCASSPGLAHEQYFGPGTRLTVT.

V usage is TRBV7-2 and J usage is TRBJ2-7, with TRBD1 matching over 10 bases. The CDR3 runs 14 residues. The junction had 7 bases not matched to a gene; V was cut back by 5 bases and J by 6 bases. Germline assignment: CDR1 SGHTA and CDR2 FQGNSA. The CDR3 bases are TGTGCCAGCAGCATCCGGGACAGGGGATCCGAGCAGTACTTC. This sequence encodes CASSIRDRGSEQYF.

V usage is TRBV6-5 and J usage is TRBJ1-2; D not certain. The ends were cut back, 5 bases at V and 0 bases at J, with 4 bases in the middle. Germline CDR1 is MNHEY and CDR2 is SVGAGI. The CDR3 covers 12 residues. The CDR3 protein is CASSRANYGYTF. The DNA of the CDR3 is TGTGCCAGCAGTCGAGCTAACTATGGCTACACCTTC.

The chain has TRBV3-1 (or the pseudogene TRBV3-2) and TRBJ1-2; no reliable D call. In germline, CDR1 is LGHDT, CDR2 YNNKEL (reference sequence). This CDR3 contains 13 residues. Trimming removed 0 bases at V and 1 base at J, with 3 bases between. This chain's CDR3 is CASSQDYNYGYTF. DNA for the CDR3: TGTGCCAGCAGCCAAGACTATAACTATGGCTACACCTTC.

The V and J genes are TRBV5-1 and TRBJ2-1; 9 bases line up with TRBD2. From germline, CDR1 is SGHRS and CDR2 YFSETQ. With V trimmed by 8 bases and J by 7 bases, 10 bases remained unmatched. This CDR3 is built from 14 residues. The CDR3: CARRVLREGNEQFF. The CDR3 DNA follows: TGCGCCAGACGTGTCCTGCGGGAGGGGAATGAGCAGTTCTTC.

V usage is TRBV28 and J usage is TRBJ1-4, with 9 bases aligning to TRBD1. The CDR3 length is 17 residues. The V gene end was trimmed by 2 bases and the J gene end by 3 bases; junction bases not matched to a gene: 7. The germline CDR1 and CDR2 sequences are MDHEN and SYDVKM. CDR3 loop: CASSLLPGQGPNEKLFF. In DNA, the CDR3 is TGTGCCAGCAGTTTACTACCGGGACAGGGTCCTAATGAAAAACTGTTTTTT.

The CDR3 here is CASSEAPGTALNTEAFF. The CDR3 nucleotides are TGTGCCAGCAGTGAAGCGCCCGGGACAGCCTTGAACACTGAAGCTTTCTTT. This sequence joins TRBV25-1 and TRBJ1-1, with 7 bases fitting TRBD1. Germline-derived CDR1 and CDR2 are MGHDK and SYGVNS. This CDR3 is built from 17 residues. V gave up 2 bases and J gave up 0 bases; unmatched junction bases: 9.

Remarks on this clone: Other DNA sequences in the sample encode the same CDR3. The chain couples TRBV19 to TRBJ2-3; a possible D gene is TRBD1 (6 bases). V was clipped by 4 bases and J by 1 base, with 9 bases between them. Germline V lookup: CDR1 LNHDA, CDR2 SQIVND (reference sequence). This CDR3 is built from 14 residues. The CDR3 loop is CASSRRQGTDTQYF. The CDR3 nucleotides are TGTGCCAGTAGTAGGCGACAGGGCACAGATACGCAGTATTTT.

The J gene is TRBJ2-5, the V gene TRBV7-2; 7 nucleotides agree with TRBD2. Germline V gene data show CDR1 as SGHTA and CDR2 as FQGNSA. This CDR3 region has 15 residues. Trimming removed 5 bases from V and 3 bases from J; junction bases left unmatched: 9. In DNA, the CDR3 is TGTGCCAGCAGCCGCTATGGACTAGGGGAAGAGACCCAGTACTTC. Translating it yields CASSRYGLGEETQYF.

V and J are TRBV14 and TRBJ1-5, with D tentatively TRBD1 (5 bases). Germline-derived CDR1 and CDR2 are SGHDN and FVKESK. This CDR3 has 18 amino acids. V was pared by 4 bases and J by 0 bases, with 19 bases between. Written as DNA, the CDR3 is TGTGCCAGCAGCCTAGACCGAACAGGAGAATATAGCAATCAGCCCCAGCATTTT. Translation gives CASSLDRTGEYSNQPQHF. The full variable domain, in which reference TRBV14 and TRBJ1-5 provide the parts outside the CDR3, is EAGVTQFPSHSVIEKGQTVTLRCDPISGHDNLYWYRRVMGKEIKFLLHFVKESKQDESGMPNNRFLAERTGGTYSTLKVQPAELEDSGVYFCASSLDRTGEYSNQPQHFGDGTRLSIL.

The rearrangement links TRBV3-1 (or the pseudogene TRBV3-2) to TRBJ2-3, with 10 nucleotides matching TRBD2. The CDR3 spans 14 residues. Trimming cost V 7 bases and J 6 bases; bases outside gene matches: 7. The germline CDR1 and CDR2 sequences are LGHDT and YNNKEL (reference sequence). This CDR3 is CASMGLAQGDTQYF. CDR3 DNA: TGTGCCAGCATGGGACTAGCGCAAGGCGATACGCAGTATTTT.

The chain joins TRBV5-5 to TRBJ2-7; 9 nucleotides match TRBD2. V was pared by 0 bases and J by 7 bases, with 11 bases of the junction left unmatched. The CDR3 runs 16 residues. CDR1 SGHKS and CDR2 YYEKEE come from the germline V gene (reference sequence). CDR3 in DNA: TGTGCCAGCAGCTTGGGGCTAGCGGGGACCATGAGGGAGCAGTACTTC. Encoded protein: CASSLGLAGTMREQYF.

Regarding this clone: One end of the junction varies from germline; a read error may be responsible. The CDR3 loop reads CASSSVGGHEQFF. CDR3 sequence (DNA): TGTGCTAGCAGCTCAGTTGGGGGCCACGAGCAGTTCTTC. V gene TRBV7-7 combines with J gene TRBJ2-1, with D possibly being TRBD1 (6 bases). From germline, CDR1 is SSHAT and CDR2 FNYEAQ (reference sequence). CDR3 size: 13 residues. The full variable domain, with the rest looked up from reference TRBV7-7 and TRBJ2-1, is GAGVSQSPRYKVTKRGQDVTLRCDPISSHATLYWYQQALGQGPEFLTYFNYEAQPDKSGLPSDRFSAERPEGSISTLTIQRTEQRDSAMYRCASSSVGGHEQFFGPGTRLTVL.

The chain combines TRBV4-1 with TRBJ1-2; D not resolved. The CDR3 sequence is 13 residues long. Germline-derived CDR1 and CDR2 are MGHRA and YSYEKL. Deletions cut 4 bases from V and 7 bases from J, with 13 bases between. CDR3 bases: TGCGCCAGCAGCCCTCGGGGAGTTAGTGGCTACACCTTC. Translating gives CASSPRGVSGYTF.

The rearrangement uses TRBV11-3 and TRBJ2-1, with 10 bases matching TRBD2. Germline-derived CDR1 and CDR2 are SGHNT and YENEEA. After removal of 1 base from V and 7 bases from J, the junction contained 10 bases not matched to a gene. CDR3 length: 17 residues. DNA for the CDR3: TGTGCCAGCAGCTTAGGGGGAGCGGGAGGGGACATGAATGAGCAGTTCTTC. Protein: CASSLGGAGGDMNEQFF.

Details on this clone: This may be a read error: a much more frequent sequence differs by one nucleotide. The same CDR3 can be traced to other DNA sequences in this sample. The CDR3 is CASSHRTGDNEQFF. The DNA for the CDR3 is TGTGCTAGCAGCCACCGCACAGGGGACAATGAGCAGTTCTTC. The V and J genes are TRBV3-1 (or the pseudogene TRBV3-2) and TRBJ2-1; 7 bases line up with TRBD1. Germline-derived CDR1 and CDR2 are LGHDT and YNNKEL (reference sequence). This CDR3 spans 14 amino acids.

The V call is TRBV6-1, the J call TRBJ2-7; 10 nucleotides line up with TRBD1. With 2 bases clipped from V and 3 bases from J, the junction kept 4 bases outside the gene matches. Germline V lookup: CDR1 MNHNS, CDR2 SASEGT. The CDR3 totals 15 residues. CDR3 residues: CASSESRTGGYEQYF. DNA of the CDR3: TGTGCCAGCAGTGAAAGTCGGACAGGGGGCTACGAGCAGTACTTC.

The chain couples TRBV5-1 to TRBJ2-7, with D perhaps TRBD1 (6 bases). Germline values: CDR1 SGHRS, CDR2 YFSETQ. Trimming removed 2 bases from V and 3 bases from J, with 15 bases in between. The CDR3 is 15 residues long. CDR3 coding DNA: TGCGCCAGCAGCTTTGGTCCCAGGGGAAACTACGAGCAGTACTTC. Residues: CASSFGPRGNYEQYF.

V gene TRBV7-9 combines with J gene TRBJ2-5; D is uncertain. This CDR3 has 15 amino acids. The germline V gene has CDR1 SEHNR and CDR2 FQNEAQ (reference sequence). V gave up 5 bases and J gave up 4 bases, with 17 bases separating them. The CDR3 region has the DNA TGTGCCAGCAGCCCCCGCGTCGGCGGTGGAGAGACCCAGTACTTC. This gives the protein CASSPRVGGGETQYF.

The chain couples TRBV15 to TRBJ2-1; maybe TRBD1 (6 bases). Deletions cut 0 bases from V and 8 bases from J, with 17 bases between. Germline values: CDR1 LNHNV, CDR2 YYDKDF (reference sequence). The CDR3 is 16 residues long. CDR3 sequence reads: CATSRDADRQFDEQFF. Written as DNA, the CDR3 is TGTGCCACCAGCAGAGATGCTGACAGGCAGTTCGATGAGCAGTTCTTC.